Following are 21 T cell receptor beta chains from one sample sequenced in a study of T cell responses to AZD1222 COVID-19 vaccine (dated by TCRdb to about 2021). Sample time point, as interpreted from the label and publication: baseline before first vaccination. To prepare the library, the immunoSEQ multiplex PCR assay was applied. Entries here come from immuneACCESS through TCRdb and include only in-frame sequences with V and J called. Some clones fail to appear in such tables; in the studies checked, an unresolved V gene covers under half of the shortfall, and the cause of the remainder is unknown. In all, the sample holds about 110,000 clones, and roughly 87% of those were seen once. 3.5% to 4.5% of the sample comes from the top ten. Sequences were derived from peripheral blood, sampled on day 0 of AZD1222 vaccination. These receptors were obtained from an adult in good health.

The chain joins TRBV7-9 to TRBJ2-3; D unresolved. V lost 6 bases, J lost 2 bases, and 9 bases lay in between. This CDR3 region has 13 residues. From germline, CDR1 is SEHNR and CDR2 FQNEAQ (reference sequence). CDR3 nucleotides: TGTGCCAGCAGAAGAAACCCCACAGATACGCAGTATTTT. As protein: CASRRNPTDTQYF.

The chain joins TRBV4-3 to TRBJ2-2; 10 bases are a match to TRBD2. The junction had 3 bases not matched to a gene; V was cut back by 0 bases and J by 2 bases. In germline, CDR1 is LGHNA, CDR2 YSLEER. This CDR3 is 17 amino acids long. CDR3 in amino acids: CASSQDERGGNTGELFF. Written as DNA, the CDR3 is TGCGCCAGCAGCCAAGATGAGCGGGGGGGTAACACCGGGGAGCTGTTTTTT.

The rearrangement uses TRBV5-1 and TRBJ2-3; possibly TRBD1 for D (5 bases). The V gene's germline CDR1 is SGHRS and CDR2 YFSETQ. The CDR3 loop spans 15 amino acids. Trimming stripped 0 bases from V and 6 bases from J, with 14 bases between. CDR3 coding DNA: TGCGCCAGCAGCTTGGCAGGGATTTGGTCCGATACGCAGTATTTT. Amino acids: CASSLAGIWSDTQYF.

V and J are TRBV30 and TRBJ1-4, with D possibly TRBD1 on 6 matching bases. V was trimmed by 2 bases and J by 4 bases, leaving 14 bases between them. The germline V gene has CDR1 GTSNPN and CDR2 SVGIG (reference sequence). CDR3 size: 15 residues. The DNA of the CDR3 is TGTGCCTGGAGTCCCCGAGGACAGCTTAATGAAAAACTGTTTTTT. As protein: CAWSPRGQLNEKLFF.

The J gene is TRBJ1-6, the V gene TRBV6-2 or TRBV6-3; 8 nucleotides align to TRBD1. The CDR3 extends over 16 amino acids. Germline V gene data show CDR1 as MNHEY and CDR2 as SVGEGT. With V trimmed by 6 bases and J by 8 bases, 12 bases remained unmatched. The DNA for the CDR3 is TGTGCCAGCAGCCCCGGGACAGGAAGTCTCTATTCACCCCTCCACTTT. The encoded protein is CASSPGTGSLYSPLHF.

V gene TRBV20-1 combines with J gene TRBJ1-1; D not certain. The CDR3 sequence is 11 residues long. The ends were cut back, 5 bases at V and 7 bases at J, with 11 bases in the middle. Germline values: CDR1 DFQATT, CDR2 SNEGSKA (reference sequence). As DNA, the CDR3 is TGCAGTGCTCAGAGGGCTGATGAAGCTTTCTTT. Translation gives CSAQRADEAFF.

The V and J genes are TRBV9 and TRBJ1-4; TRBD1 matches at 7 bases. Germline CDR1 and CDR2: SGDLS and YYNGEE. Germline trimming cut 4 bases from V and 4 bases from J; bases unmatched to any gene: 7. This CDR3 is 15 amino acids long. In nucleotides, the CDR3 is TGTGCCAGCAGCTTCCGGGACAGTGATAATGAAAAACTGTTTTTT. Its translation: CASSFRDSDNEKLFF.

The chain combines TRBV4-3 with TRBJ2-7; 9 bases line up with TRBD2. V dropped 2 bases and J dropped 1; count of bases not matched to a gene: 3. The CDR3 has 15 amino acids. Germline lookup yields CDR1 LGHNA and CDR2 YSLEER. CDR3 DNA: TGCGCCAGCAGCCAATTGCTAGCGGGGTCCTACGAGCAGTACTTC. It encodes CASSQLLAGSYEQYF.

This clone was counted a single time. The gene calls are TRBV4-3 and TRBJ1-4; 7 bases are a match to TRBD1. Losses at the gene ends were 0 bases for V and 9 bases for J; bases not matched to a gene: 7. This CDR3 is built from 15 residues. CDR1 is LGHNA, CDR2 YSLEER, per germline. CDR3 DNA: TGCGCCAGCAGCCAAGATCGAACAGGGGTCCAAAAACTGTTTTTT. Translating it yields CASSQDRTGVQKLFF.

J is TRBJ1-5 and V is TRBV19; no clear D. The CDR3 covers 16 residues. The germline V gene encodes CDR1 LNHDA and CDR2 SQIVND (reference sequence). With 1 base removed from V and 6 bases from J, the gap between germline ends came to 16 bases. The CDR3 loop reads CASSIGRAVASQPQHF. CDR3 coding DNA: TGTGCCAGTAGTATAGGGCGGGCAGTGGCGAGTCAGCCCCAGCATTTT.

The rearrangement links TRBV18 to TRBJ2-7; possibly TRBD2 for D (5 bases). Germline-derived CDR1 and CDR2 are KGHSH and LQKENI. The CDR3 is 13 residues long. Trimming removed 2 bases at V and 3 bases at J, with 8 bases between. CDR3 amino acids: CASSPGEGYEQYF. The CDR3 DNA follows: TGTGCCAGCTCACCAGGAGAGGGCTACGAGCAGTACTTC.

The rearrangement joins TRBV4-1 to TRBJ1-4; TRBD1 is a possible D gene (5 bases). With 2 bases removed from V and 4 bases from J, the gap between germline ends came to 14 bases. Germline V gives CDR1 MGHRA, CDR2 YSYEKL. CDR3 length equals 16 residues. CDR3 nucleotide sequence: TGCGCCAGCAGCCAATATACAGGTCCTCTTAATGAAAAACTGTTTTTT. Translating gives CASSQYTGPLNEKLFF.

For the CDR3, the DNA is TGTGCCAGTCTGTCCCGGACACCCATCTCGGGAGAGCAGTACTTC. This gives the protein CASLSRTPISGEQYF. This chain joins TRBV6-5 and TRBJ2-7; TRBD1 or TRBD2 may be the D gene (5 bases each). V was pared by 9 bases and J by 7 bases, with 25 bases between. Per germline, CDR1 MNHEY and CDR2 SVGAGI. This CDR3 is 15 amino acids long.

The CDR3 loop is CASSSTGQGYGYTF. The CDR3 DNA follows: TGTGCCAGCAGCAGCACAGGGCAGGGCTATGGCTACACCTTC. The genes are TRBV5-6 and TRBJ1-2, with a possible D match to TRBD1 (6 bases). CDR1 and CDR2 from the germline V gene are SGHDT and YYEEEE. V was cut by 4 bases and J by 4 bases, with 14 bases left in between. This CDR3 contains 14 residues.

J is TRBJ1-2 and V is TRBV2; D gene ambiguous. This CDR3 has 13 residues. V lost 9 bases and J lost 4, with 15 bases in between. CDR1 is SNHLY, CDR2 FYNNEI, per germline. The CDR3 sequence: CARTWAGAYGYTF. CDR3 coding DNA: TGTGCCAGGACCTGGGCGGGAGCCTATGGCTACACCTTC.

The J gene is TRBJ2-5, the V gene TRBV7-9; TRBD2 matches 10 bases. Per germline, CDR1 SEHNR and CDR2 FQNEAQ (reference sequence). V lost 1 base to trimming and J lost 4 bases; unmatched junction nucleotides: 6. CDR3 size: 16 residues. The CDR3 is CASSLGTSGVRETQYF. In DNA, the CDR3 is TGTGCCAGCAGCTTAGGCACTAGCGGGGTGAGAGAGACCCAGTACTTC. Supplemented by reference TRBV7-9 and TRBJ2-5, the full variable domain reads DTGVSQNPRHKITKRGQNVTFRCDPISEHNRLYWYRQTLGQGPEFLTYFQNEAQLEKSRLLSDRFSAERPKGSFSTLEIQRTEQGDSAMYLCASSLGTSGVRETQYFGPGTRLLVL.

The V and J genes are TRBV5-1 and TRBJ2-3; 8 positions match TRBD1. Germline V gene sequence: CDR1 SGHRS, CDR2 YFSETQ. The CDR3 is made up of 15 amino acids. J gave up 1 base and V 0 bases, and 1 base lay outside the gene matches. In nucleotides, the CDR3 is TGCGCCAGCAGCTTGGAACAGGGGGGCACAGATACGCAGTATTTT. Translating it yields CASSLEQGGTDTQYF.

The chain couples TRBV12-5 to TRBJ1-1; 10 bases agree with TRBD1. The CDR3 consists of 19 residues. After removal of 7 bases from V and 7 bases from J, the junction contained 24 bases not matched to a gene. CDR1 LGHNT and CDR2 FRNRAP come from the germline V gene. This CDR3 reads CASVDGGQGSTIARREAFF. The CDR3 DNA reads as TGTGCTAGTGTCGACGGGGGACAGGGGTCGACAATCGCTAGACGTGAAGCTTTCTTT.

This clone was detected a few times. Here the CDR3 DNA reads TGTGCCAGCAGGGACAGTAATTCCTACGAGCAGTACTTC. Its translation: CASRDSNSYEQYF. This sequence joins TRBV2 and TRBJ2-7; TRBD1 might be the D (6 bases). The CDR3 runs 13 residues. V was clipped by 6 bases and J by 1 base, with 10 bases between them. The germline V gene encodes CDR1 SNHLY and CDR2 FYNNEI.

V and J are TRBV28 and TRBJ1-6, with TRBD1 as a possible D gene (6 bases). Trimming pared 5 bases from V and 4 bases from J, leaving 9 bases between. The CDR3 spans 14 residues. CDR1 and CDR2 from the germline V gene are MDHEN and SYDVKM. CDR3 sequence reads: CASSEGEYNSPLHF. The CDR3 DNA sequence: TGTGCCAGCAGTGAGGGGGAATATAATTCACCCCTCCACTTT.

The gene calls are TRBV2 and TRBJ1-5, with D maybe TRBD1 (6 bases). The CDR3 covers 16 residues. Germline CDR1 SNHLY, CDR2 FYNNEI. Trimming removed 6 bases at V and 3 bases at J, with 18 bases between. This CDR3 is CASRFGGRNANQPQHF. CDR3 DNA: TGTGCCAGCAGATTTGGGGGGCGAAATGCCAATCAGCCCCAGCATTTT. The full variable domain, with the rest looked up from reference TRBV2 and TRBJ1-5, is EPEVTQTPSHQVTQMGQEVILRCVPISNHLYFYWYRQILGQKVEFLVSFYNNEISEKSEIFDDQFSVERPDGSNFTLKIRSTKLEDSAMYFCASRFGGRNANQPQHFGDGTRLSIL.